This record covers a single T cell receptor (beta chain). What this receptor recognizes is not known. This sample is part of a study of T cells expressing NK-cell markers (dated by TCRdb to 2020 to 2022). Looking at the study overall: About 8 donors provided sorted CD3+CD56+NKG2C+, CD3+CD56+NKG2C- and CD3+CD56-NKG2C+ T-cell subsets, whose TCR beta-chain repertoires were profiled. Among the eight sequenced donors, only one was HCMV-seronegative, while the other seven were HCMV-seropositive. The study sequenced eight donors, all healthy volunteers chosen at random: three men and five women. The libraries were sequenced on Illumina HiSeq 2000/2500, MiSeq or NextSeq, producing 2 x 150 bp reads.

Sequenced using an Illumina HiSeq 2000. TCR beta cDNA libraries were prepared using 5'RACE template switching, which introduced a universal primer site and unique molecular identifiers. Synthesis of cDNA was primed from the TCR beta constant segment and was followed by two consecutive PCR amplification steps. For the original study's pipeline: Reads were demultiplexed and grouped by UMI with MIGEC, and clonotypes were assembled and quantified with MiTCR. To remove erroneous sequences, TCR cDNA sequences were retained only when supported by two or more reads. The tcR package was used for downstream repertoire analysis, and clonotypes were matched across fractions by CDR3 nucleotide sequence plus V segment. VDJmatch was used to annotate antigen specificity against VDJdb, with one amino acid substitution in CDR3 permitted. One entry per CDR3 protein sequence results from the TCRdb reprocessing of the reads, with DNA left out. The V and J calls, along with clone size, are taken from TCRdb and not from the paper's own processing. This sample's clone table shows roughly 180,000 distinct CDR3 sequences. The ten largest clones capture approximately 17% of the sample.

A commercial ELISA kit detecting HCMV-specific IgG in serum was used to determine HCMV serostatus. Ficoll density gradient centrifugation was used to isolate peripheral blood mononuclear cells from blood. Per the germline V gene (reference sequence), SEHNR is the CDR1 and FQNEAQ is the CDR2. The cysteine opens and the phenylalanine closes a CDR3 of 16 amino acids. Only the protein sequence is given. Findings and caveats that apply to the study as a whole: Those dominant clonotypes were again the most abundant among CD3+CD56-NKG2C+ cells in a few donors, at about 28.3-65%. For several donors, the dominant CD3+CD56+NKG2C+ clonotypes were among the top 10 CD8+ clonotypes and accounted for about 1.0-7.0% of CD8+ T cells. Whether the expanded NKG2C-expressing T cell clones were specific for HCMV antigens was left unclear.

The sequenced sample was blood T cells: a sorted CD56 or NKG2C T cell subset, CD4+ or CD8+ T cells, or bulk PBMC T cells (not recorded which). This sequence originates from a woman aged 18-70 years in good health. Here the chain combines TRBV7-9 and TRBJ2-1. CDR3 loop: CASSLKMSSSYNEQFF.